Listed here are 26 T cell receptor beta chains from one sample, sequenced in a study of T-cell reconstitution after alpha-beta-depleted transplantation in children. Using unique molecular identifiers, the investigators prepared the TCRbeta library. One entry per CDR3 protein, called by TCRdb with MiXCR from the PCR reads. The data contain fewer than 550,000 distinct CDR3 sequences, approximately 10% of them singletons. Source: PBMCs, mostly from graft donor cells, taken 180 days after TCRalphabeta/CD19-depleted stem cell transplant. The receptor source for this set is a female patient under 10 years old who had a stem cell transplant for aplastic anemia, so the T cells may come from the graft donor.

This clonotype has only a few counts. The CDR3 nucleotides read TGTGCCAGCAGTGAACCGGGACAACTTAACACTGAAGCTTTCTTT. Translated, it gives CASSEPGQLNTEAFF. The chain couples TRBV25-1 to TRBJ1-1; weak D call: TRBD1 (6 bases). Between the trimmed V and J ends, which lost 2 bases and 2 bases, there was a span of 12 bases. Germline assignment: CDR1 MGHDK and CDR2 SYGVNS. The CDR3 is 15 residues long. Together with reference TRBV25-1 and TRBJ1-1, the CDR3 gives the full variable domain: EADIYQTPRYLVIGTGKKITLECSQTMGHDKMYWYQQDPGMELHLIHYSYGVNSTEKGDLSSESTVSRIRTEHFPLTLESARPSHTSQYLCASSEPGQLNTEAFFGQGTRLTVV.

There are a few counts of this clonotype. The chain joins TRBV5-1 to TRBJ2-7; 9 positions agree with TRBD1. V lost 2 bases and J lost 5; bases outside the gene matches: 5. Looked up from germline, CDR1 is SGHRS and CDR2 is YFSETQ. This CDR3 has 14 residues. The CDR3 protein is CASSFMDRGHEQYF. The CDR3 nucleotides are TGCGCCAGCAGCTTTATGGACAGGGGCCACGAGCAGTACTTC.

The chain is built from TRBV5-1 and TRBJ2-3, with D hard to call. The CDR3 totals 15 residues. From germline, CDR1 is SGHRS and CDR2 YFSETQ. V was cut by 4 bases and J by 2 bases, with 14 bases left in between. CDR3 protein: CASSLQPGYTDTQYF. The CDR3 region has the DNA TGCGCCAGCAGCCTACAGCCGGGTTACACAGATACGCAGTATTTT.

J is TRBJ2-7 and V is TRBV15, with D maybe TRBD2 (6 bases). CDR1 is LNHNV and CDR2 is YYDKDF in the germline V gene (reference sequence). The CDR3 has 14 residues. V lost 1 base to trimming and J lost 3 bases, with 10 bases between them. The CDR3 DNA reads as TGTGCCACCAGCAGAGTGGGAGGAGGCTACGAGCAGTACTTC. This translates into CATSRVGGGYEQYF. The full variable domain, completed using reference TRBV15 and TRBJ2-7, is DAMVIQNPRYQVTQFGKPVTLSCSQTLNHNVMYWYQQKSSQAPKLLFHYYDKDFNNEADTPDNFQSRRPNTSFCFLDIRSPGLGDTAMYLCATSRVGGGYEQYFGPGTRLTVT.

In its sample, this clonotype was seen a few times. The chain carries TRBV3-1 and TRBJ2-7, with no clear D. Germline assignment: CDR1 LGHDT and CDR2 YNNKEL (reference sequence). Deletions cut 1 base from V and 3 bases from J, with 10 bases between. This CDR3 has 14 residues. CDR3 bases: TGTGCCAGCAGCCAAGTTGGCAGACTCTACGAGCAGTACTTC. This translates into CASSQVGRLYEQYF.

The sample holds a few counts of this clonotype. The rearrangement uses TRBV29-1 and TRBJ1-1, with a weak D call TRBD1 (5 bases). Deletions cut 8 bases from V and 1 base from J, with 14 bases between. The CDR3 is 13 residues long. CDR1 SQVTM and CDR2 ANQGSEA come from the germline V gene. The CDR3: CSTKGRPNTEAFF. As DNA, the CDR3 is TGCAGCACAAAGGGACGGCCGAACACTGAAGCTTTCTTT.

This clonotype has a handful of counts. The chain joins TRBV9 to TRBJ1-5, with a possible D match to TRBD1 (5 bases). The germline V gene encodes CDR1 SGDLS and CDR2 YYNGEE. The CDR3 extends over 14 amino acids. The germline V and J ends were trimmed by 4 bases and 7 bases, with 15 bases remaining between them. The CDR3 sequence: CASSPRDFGQPQHF. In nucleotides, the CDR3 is TGTGCCAGCAGCCCGAGGGACTTCGGCCAGCCCCAGCATTTT. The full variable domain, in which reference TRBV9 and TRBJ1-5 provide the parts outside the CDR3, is DSGVTQTPKHLITATGQRVTLRCSPRSGDLSVYWYQQSLDQGLQFLIQYYNGEERAKGNILERFSAQQFPDLHSELNLSSLELGDSALYFCASSPRDFGQPQHFGDGTRLSIL.

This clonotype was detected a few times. As DNA, the CDR3 is TGTGCCATCAGTCCGGGACAGGGGAGAGAGACCCAGTACTTC. It is translated as CAISPGQGRETQYF. The J gene is TRBJ2-5, the V gene TRBV10-3, with 10 nucleotides matching TRBD1. The germline CDR1 and CDR2 sequences are ENHRY and SYGVKD. The CDR3 runs 14 residues. The V segment lost 5 bases and the J segment 4 bases; nucleotides outside the gene matches: 4.

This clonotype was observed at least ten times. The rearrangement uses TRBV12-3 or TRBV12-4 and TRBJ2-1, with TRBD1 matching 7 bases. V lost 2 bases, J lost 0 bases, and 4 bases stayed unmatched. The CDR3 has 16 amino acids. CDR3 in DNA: TGTGCCAGCAGTTTAATAGGGGGCAGCTCCTACAATGAGCAGTTCTTC. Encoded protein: CASSLIGGSSYNEQFF.

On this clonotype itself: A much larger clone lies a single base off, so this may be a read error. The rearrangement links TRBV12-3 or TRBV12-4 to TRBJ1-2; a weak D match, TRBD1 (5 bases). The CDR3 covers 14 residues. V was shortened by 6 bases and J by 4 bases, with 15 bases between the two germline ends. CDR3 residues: CASRPGGGAYGYTF. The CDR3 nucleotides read TGTGCCAGCAGGCCCGGAGGAGGGGCCTATGGCTACACCTTC.

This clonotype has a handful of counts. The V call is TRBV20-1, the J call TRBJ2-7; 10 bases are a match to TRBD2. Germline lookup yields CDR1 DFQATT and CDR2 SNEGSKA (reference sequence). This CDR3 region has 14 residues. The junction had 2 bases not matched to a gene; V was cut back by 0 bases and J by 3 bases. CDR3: CSARETSGYYEQYF. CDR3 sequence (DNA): TGCAGTGCTAGAGAGACTAGCGGGTACTACGAGCAGTACTTC.

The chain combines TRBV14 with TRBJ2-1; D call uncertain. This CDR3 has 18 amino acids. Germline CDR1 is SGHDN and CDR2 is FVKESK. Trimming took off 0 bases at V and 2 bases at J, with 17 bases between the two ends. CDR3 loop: CASSQDWVERWAYNEQFF. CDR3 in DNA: TGTGCCAGCAGCCAAGATTGGGTAGAAAGGTGGGCCTACAATGAGCAGTTCTTC.

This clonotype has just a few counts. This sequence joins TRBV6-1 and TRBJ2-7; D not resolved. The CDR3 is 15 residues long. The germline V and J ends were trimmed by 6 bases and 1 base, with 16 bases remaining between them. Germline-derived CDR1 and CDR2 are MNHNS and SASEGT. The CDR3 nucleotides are TGTGCCAGCAGCCAAATCGTCTTTGGGTCCTACGAGCAGTACTTC. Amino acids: CASSQIVFGSYEQYF.

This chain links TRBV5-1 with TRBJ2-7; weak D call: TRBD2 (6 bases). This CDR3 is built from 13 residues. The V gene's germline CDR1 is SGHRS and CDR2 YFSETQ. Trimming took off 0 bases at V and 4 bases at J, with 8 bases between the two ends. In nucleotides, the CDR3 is TGCGCCAGCAGCTTGGTTGCGGGATACGAGCAGTACGTC. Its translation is CASSLVAGYEQYV.

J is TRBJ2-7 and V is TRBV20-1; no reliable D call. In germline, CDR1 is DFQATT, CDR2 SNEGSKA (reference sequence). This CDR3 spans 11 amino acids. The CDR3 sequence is CSVLGTYEQYF. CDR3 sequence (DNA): TGCAGCGTATTAGGAACCTACGAGCAGTACTTC.

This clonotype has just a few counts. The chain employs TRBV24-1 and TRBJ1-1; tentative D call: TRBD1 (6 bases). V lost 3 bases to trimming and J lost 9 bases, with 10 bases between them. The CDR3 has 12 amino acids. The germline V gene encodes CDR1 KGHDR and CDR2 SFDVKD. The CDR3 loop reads CATSDNRDKAFF. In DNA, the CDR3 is TGTGCCACCAGTGATAACCGGGACAAAGCTTTCTTT.

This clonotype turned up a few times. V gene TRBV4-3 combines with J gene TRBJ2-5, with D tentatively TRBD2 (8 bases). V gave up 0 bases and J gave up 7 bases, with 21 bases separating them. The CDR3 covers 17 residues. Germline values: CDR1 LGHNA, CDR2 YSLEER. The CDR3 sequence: CASSQDTREGASGTQYF. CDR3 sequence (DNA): TGCGCCAGCAGCCAAGATACCCGGGAGGGGGCCTCTGGGACCCAGTACTTC.

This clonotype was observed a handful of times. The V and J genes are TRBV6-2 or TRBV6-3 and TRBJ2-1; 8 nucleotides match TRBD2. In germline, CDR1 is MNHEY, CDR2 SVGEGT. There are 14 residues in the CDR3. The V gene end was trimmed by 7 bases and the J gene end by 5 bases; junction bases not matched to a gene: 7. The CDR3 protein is CASIGREGHNEQFF. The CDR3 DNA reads TGTGCCAGCATCGGGAGGGAGGGACACAATGAGCAGTTCTTC.

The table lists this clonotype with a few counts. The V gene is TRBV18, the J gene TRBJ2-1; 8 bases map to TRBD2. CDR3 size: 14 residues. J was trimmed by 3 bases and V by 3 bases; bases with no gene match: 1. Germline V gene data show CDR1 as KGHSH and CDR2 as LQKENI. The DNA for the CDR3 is TGTGCCAGCTCACCGGGACTAGACTACAATGAGCAGTTCTTC. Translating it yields CASSPGLDYNEQFF.

CDR3 residues: CSAIKTGEVGNQPQHF. Here the CDR3 DNA reads TGCAGTGCTATAAAGACAGGGGAGGTCGGCAATCAGCCCCAGCATTTT. The chain recombines TRBV20-1 with TRBJ1-5; TRBD1 matches 8 bases. Losses at the gene ends were 4 bases for V and 2 bases for J; bases not matched to a gene: 10. CDR3 length equals 16 residues. Germline-derived CDR1 and CDR2 are DFQATT and SNEGSKA (reference sequence).

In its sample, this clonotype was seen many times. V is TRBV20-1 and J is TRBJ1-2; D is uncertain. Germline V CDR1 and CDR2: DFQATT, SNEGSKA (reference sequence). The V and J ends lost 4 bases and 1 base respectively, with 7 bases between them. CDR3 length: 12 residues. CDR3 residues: CSANTLNYGYTF. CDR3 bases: TGCAGTGCTAACACTCTTAACTATGGCTACACCTTC.

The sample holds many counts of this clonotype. CDR3 sequence: CASSITPAGAQPQHF. For the CDR3, the DNA is TGTGCCAGTAGTATAACCCCAGCGGGGGCTCAGCCCCAGCATTTT. The genes are TRBV19 and TRBJ1-5, with a tentative D call TRBD1 (6 bases). Germline CDR1 LNHDA, CDR2 SQIVND (reference sequence). V lost 2 bases to trimming and J lost 6 bases, with 14 bases between them. The CDR3 extends over 15 amino acids.

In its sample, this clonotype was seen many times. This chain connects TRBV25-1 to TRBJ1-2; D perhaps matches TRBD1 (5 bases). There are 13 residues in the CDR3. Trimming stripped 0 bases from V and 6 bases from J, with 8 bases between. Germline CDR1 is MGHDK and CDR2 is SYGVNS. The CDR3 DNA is TGTGCCAGCAGTGAATACTCAGGGCATGGCTACACCTTC. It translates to CASSEYSGHGYTF.

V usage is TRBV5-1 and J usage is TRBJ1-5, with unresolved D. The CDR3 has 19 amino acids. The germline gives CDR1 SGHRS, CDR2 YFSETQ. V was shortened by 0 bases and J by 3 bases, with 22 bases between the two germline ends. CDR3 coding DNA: TGCGCCAGCAGCTTGGTACAGTGTATCTTCCACGGGCCCAATCAGCCCCAGCATTTT. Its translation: CASSLVQCIFHGPNQPQHF.

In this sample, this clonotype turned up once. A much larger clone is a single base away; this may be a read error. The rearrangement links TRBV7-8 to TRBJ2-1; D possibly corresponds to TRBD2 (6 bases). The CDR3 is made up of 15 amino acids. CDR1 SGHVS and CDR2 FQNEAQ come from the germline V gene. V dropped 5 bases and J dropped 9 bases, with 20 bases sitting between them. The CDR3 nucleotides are TGTGCCAGCAGCCGCGGCACACTAGCTGGGCCTGAGCAGTTCTTC. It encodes CASSRGTLAGPEQFF. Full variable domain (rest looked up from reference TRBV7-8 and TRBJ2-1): GAGVSQSPRYKVAKRGQDVALRCDPISGHVSLFWYQQALGQGPEFLTYFQNEAQLDKSGLPSDRFFAERPEGSVSTLKIQRTQQEDSAVYLCASSRGTLAGPEQFFGPGTRLTVL.

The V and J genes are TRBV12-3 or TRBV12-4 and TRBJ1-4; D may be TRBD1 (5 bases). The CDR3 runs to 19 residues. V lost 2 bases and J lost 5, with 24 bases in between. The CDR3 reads CASSLFFRGNELNNEKLFF. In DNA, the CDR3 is TGTGCCAGCAGTTTATTCTTTCGGGGGAACGAGCTGAACAATGAAAAACTGTTTTTT.